This is a list of T cell receptor beta chains from one sample in a study of T cells in tumors after PD-1 blockade. Here immunoSEQ multiplex PCR was the method, and the copy in TCRdb shows in-frame clones only, minus some. The sample carries 11,000 to 15,000 clones, approximately 73% recorded once. Sample: tumor tissue, taken after anti-PD-1 treatment. Receptors were obtained from a human donor with cutaneous squamous cell carcinoma. The CDR3 runs from the conserved cysteine through the conserved F or W.

TRBJ2-5 TRBV7-9 CASSLAANQETQYF
TRBJ1-2 TRBV5-1 CASSFTSGDYGYTF
TRBJ2-7 TRBV7-2 CASSLGTGELYEQYF
TRBJ1-2 TRBV3-1/TRBV3-2 CASSQDRGGDRGLPNYGYTF
TRBJ2-5 TRBV7-8 CASSLGRTLETQYF
TRBJ2-4 TRBV29-1 CSVRQGLGYLAKNIQYF
TRBJ1-1 TRBV19 CASSFRDRGDTEAFF
TRBJ2-1 TRBV19 CASSSQGGLSSYNEQFF
TRBJ2-5 TRBV28 CASRLTGARQTQYF
TRBJ2-2 TRBV30 CAWGTGAPYTGELFF
TRBJ2-7 TRBV5-1 CASSLEGLAGAKLIPYEQYF
TRBJ2-5 TRBV18 CASSQRGGGLQETQYF
TRBJ2-1 TRBV5-1 CASSFQDRESEQFF
TRBJ2-7 TRBV19 CASSSGLMGEQYF
TRBJ1-2 TRBV6-1 CASSPPGTYYGYTF
TRBJ2-7 TRBV6-5 CASRRTGGFEQYF
TRBJ1-1 TRBV12-3/TRBV12-4 CASSFRPNTEAFF
TRBJ2-5 TRBV7-8 CASSLSGGTKETQYF
TRBJ2-5 TRBV15 CATSRTSGGETQYF
TRBJ2-3 TRBV6-4 CASSDSGLASDTQYF